The present T cell receptor beta chain was sequenced within a study of Graves' ophthalmopathy and Graves' hyperthyroidism. Disease in donors with ophthalmopathy had moderate-to-severe activity, CAS ≥3, NOSPECS ≥4 and under 3 months' duration. Diagnosis relied on clinical symptoms, serum thyroxine, TRAb, thyroid ultrasound and orbital computed tomography. TCR beta CDR3 amplification used RNA transcripts. The library came from an HTBI-primed first-round RT-PCR and a second-round multiplex PCR. TCRdb re-analysed the multiplex PCR reads in MiXCR, keeping a single row per CDR3 protein. The table lists about 660,000 distinct CDR3 sequences, approximately 39% of them singletons, with around 3.3% in the top ten. The CDR3 loop spans 12 amino acids. The ends were cut back, 10 bases at V and 2 bases at J, with 12 bases in the middle. The germline V gene has CDR1 SNHLY and CDR2 FYNNEI. This clonotype was seen a few times.

The sequencing input was peripheral blood. The gene calls are TRBV2 and TRBJ2-7; D gene ambiguous. The sequence derives from an adult man with Graves' ophthalmopathy. CDR3 sequence reads: CATGLSPYEQYF. The CDR3 coding sequence is TGTGCCACCGGTTTGAGCCCCTACGAGCAGTACTTC.